A single sample is the source of the 14 T cell receptor beta chains below, sequenced in a study of T cells expressing NK-cell markers. Reanalyzing the 5' RACE reads, TCRdb keeps one entry per CDR3 protein, without DNA. The data include 150,000 to 180,000 distinct CDR3 sequences; the top ten clones carry around a third. Sequenced input: blood T cells: a sorted CD56 or NKG2C T cell subset, CD4+ or CD8+ T cells, or bulk PBMC T cells (not recorded which). The source is a woman aged 45 to 65 in good health.

J is TRBJ2-1 and V is TRBV13; TCRdb's D call of TRBD1 is untestable without DNA. Germline V gene data show CDR1 as PRHDT and CDR2 as FYEKMQ (reference sequence). This CDR3 is built from 13 residues. The CDR3 is CASSWDRGDEQFF.

The rearrangement joins TRBV4-1 to TRBJ2-1. The CDR3 is 13 amino acids. Germline CDR1 and CDR2: MGHRA and YSYEKL. The CDR3 region is CASSQVDDNEQFF.

The rearrangement links TRBV29-1 to TRBJ2-3. CDR1 is SQVTM and CDR2 is ANQGSEA in the germline V gene. The CDR3 contains 11 residues. CDR3 protein: CSVWNLDTQYF.

The chain recombines TRBV7-9 with TRBJ1-1. This CDR3 is 11 amino acids long. Per the germline V gene, CDR1 is SEHNR and CDR2 is FQNEAQ (reference sequence). CDR3 in amino acids: CASSVNAEAFF.

J is TRBJ2-3 and V is TRBV6-4. Germline values: CDR1 MRHNA, CDR2 SNTAGT. The CDR3 runs 13 residues. The CDR3 sequence: CASRDRETDTQYF.

V gene TRBV20-1 combines with J gene TRBJ1-5; the D call from TCRdb, TRBD1, cannot be confirmed without DNA. Per the germline V gene, CDR1 is DFQATT and CDR2 is SNEGSKA (reference sequence). The CDR3 consists of 13 residues. CDR3 sequence reads: CSASTQGLQPQHF.

CDR3 sequence: CASSDGTGVGSPLHF. The rearrangement links TRBV2 to TRBJ1-6; the D gene TCRdb calls, TRBD1, cannot be checked with no DNA. Germline CDR1 and CDR2: SNHLY and FYNNEI. This CDR3 is built from 15 residues.

The CDR3 region is CASSASHSNQPQHF. The chain recombines TRBV9 with TRBJ1-5. CDR3 length: 14 amino acids. CDR1 and CDR2 (germline): SGDLS, YYNGEE.

The chain combines TRBV5-1 with TRBJ2-3; TCRdb outputs TRBD2, but without DNA this stays unchecked. CDR3 length equals 16 residues. Germline V lookup: CDR1 SGHRS, CDR2 YFSETQ. CDR3 region: CASRSTSEVYTDTQYF.

V gene TRBV7-9 combines with J gene TRBJ1-1; the D gene TCRdb calls, TRBD1, cannot be checked with no DNA. The CDR3 is 13 residues long. Per germline, CDR1 SEHNR and CDR2 FQNEAQ (reference sequence). The chain's CDR3 is CASSLGGGSEAFF.

This chain joins TRBV20-1 and TRBJ1-4; the TCRdb D gene call, TRBD1, has no DNA to confirm it. CDR3 length: 15 residues. The germline V gene encodes CDR1 DFQATT and CDR2 SNEGSKA (reference sequence). The CDR3 region is CSARDPGKTNEKLFF.

The chain combines TRBV6-5 with TRBJ2-2; absent DNA, TCRdb's TRBD2 call cannot be checked. The CDR3 contains 16 residues. The germline V gene encodes CDR1 MNHEY and CDR2 SVGAGI. The CDR3 spells CASSYSRVEGTGELFF.

V and J are TRBV7-6 and TRBJ2-1; TCRdb reports TRBD2, a call that lacks DNA to check it against. There are 17 residues in the CDR3. Germline loops: CDR1 SGHVS, CDR2 FNYEAQ. CDR3 residues: CASSLSTSGSSYNEQFF.

V usage is TRBV4-2 and J usage is TRBJ2-1. CDR1 and CDR2 (germline): LGHNA, YNFKEQ. There are 16 residues in the CDR3. This CDR3 reads CASSQDFSGVYNEQFF.